The clone carrying this T cell receptor (beta chain) was counted a few times. The antigen remains undetermined. This entry belongs to a study of T-cell memory formation after mild COVID-19. The overall study: TCR clusters were mostly confined to one donor each.

5'RACE primed from the constant segment yielded TCR alpha and TCR beta cDNA libraries bearing sample barcodes and UMIs. MiXCR, applied by TCRdb to the 5' RACE reads, yields one record per CDR3 protein. The sample consists of 57,000 or so distinct CDR3 sequences, roughly 9.9% of them appearing once. Broader study findings: Some responding clones appeared in pre-infection memory, suggesting cross-reactive memory joined. Mostly located in CM and EM were contracting CD4+ clones, with contracting CD8+ clones located in EMRA.

This CDR3 is 14 amino acids long. Germline CDR1 reads WSHSY; CDR2 reads SAAADI. V lost 0 bases, J lost 7 bases, and 13 bases lay in between. Sequenced sample: PBMCs or a T cell subset sorted from them (not recorded which). This clonotype was obtained from a man aged 18 to 29 who had mild COVID-19 (a few samples of this study predate the infection). Cell type and time point are not known. The chain carries TRBV10-2 and TRBJ2-7; tentatively, D is TRBD1 (5 bases). Here the CDR3 reads CASSESNRPWEQYF. CDR3 sequence (DNA): TGCGCCAGCAGTGAGTCAAACAGGCCATGGGAGCAGTACTTC.